This record covers a single TCR beta chain. These data originate in a study of CD8 T cells in Susac syndrome. From germline, CDR1 is SGHNT and CDR2 YYREEE (reference sequence). J was trimmed by 2 bases and V by 1 base; bases with no gene match: 3. The CDR3 spans 14 residues. Fulfillment of recently defined diagnostic criteria for definite or probable disease was shown by the patients with Susac syndrome. Roughly 0.45 to 1 ug RNA was reverse transcribed with random hexamers. The immunoSEQ assay covered 54 Vbeta and 13 Jbeta segments for CDR3. In TCRdb, the immunoSEQ multiplex PCR reads were re-called with MiXCR into one record per CDR3 protein. The table has some 68,000 distinct CDR3 sequences, approximately 93% seen once.

The sample taken for sequencing was CD4+ T cells from PBMCs. The chain carries TRBV5-4 and TRBJ2-7; 7 positions agree with TRBD1. The receptor was derived from a human donor with Susac syndrome. The CDR3 DNA reads TGTGCCAGCAGCTTGCCAGGGGGTACCTACGAGCAGTACTTC. It specifies CASSLPGGTYEQYF. Combining the CDR3 with reference TRBV5-4 and TRBJ2-7 gives the whole variable domain ETGVTQSPTHLIKTRGQQVTLRCSSQSGHNTVSWYQQALGQGPQFIFQYYREEENGRGNFPPRFSGLQFPNYSSELNVNALELDDSALYLCASSLPGGTYEQYFGPGTRLTVT.